Here is one TCR beta chain with its context. Its antigen is still unknown. Clones were read by immunoSEQ multiplex PCR, and TCRdb kept only the in-frame ones, dropping some. The sample has about 150,000 clones, around 84% seen once. The data originate from a study of cytomegalovirus exposure and HLA in healthy donors. Study conclusions and caveats: Confirmation in vitro established that a few CMV-associated chains were specific for CMV antigens. Despite most TCR sequences being rare, some public TCRs occurred in many donors. Reports described diagnosis of cytomegalovirus status by the classifier as highly specific and sensitive.

The approximately 130-subject validation cohort, separate from the roughly 700-subject first cohort, included the donors. Germline V CDR1 and CDR2: KGHSH, LQKENI. The CDR3 loop spans 12 amino acids. V dropped 6 bases and J dropped 6 bases, with 10 bases sitting between them. This chain connects TRBV18 to TRBJ2-3; D remains unclear. This receptor was taken from a human donor in good health. The sequenced material came from PBMCs. Here the CDR3 reads CASSQLSDTQYF. CDR3 coding DNA: TGTGCCAGCTCCCAACTTTCGGATACGCAGTATTTT.